Listed here is a single T cell receptor beta chain. This sample was taken from a study of T cell changes during pregnancy in multiple sclerosis. The CDR3 spans 14 residues. In germline, CDR1 is SGHAT, CDR2 FQDESV (reference sequence). Trimming removed 1 base from V and 5 bases from J; junction bases left unmatched: 4. The repertoire was sequenced with immunoSEQ multiplex PCR; TCRdb's copy has only in-frame clones and lacks some. The top ten clones hold 2.3% of a sample with around 80,000 clones, roughly 92% of them seen once. V usage is TRBV11-1 and J usage is TRBJ2-5, with 7 bases matching TRBD2. This receptor was identified in a female donor with multiple sclerosis, enrolled in a pregnancy study. The starting material was peripheral blood, obtained before pregnancy. The chain's CDR3 is CASSLGGRVETQYF. The CDR3 DNA reads as TGTGCCAGCAGCTTAGGAGGGAGGGTGGAGACCCAGTACTTC.